Following are 21 T cell receptor beta chains from one sample sequenced in a study of OX40 agonist ivuxolimab in advanced cancers. Assay: immunoSEQ multiplex PCR; the TCRdb copy retains only in-frame clones and omits some. The sample shows 70,000 to 90,000 clones, less than 95% of them seen only once. The material sequenced was CD4+ or CD8+ T cells sorted from blood, taken in a trial of the OX40 agonist ivuxolimab. The receptor set was obtained from an adult with an advanced solid tumor such as melanoma, head and neck, liver or kidney cancer.

V is TRBV6-5 and J is TRBJ1-5; D ambiguous. V was trimmed by 6 bases and J by 0 bases, leaving 9 bases between them. This CDR3 comprises 14 residues. Germline CDR1 reads MNHEY; CDR2 reads SVGAGI. Written as DNA, the CDR3 is TGTGCCAGCAGAAGGAGAGGTAGCAATCAGCCCCAGCATTTT. Its protein product is CASRRRGSNQPQHF.

The chain has TRBV10-3 and TRBJ2-5, with 7 bases identical to TRBD2. Germline-derived CDR1 and CDR2 are ENHRY and SYGVKD. Unmatched junction bases numbered 11, after V lost 0 bases and J lost 4 bases. This CDR3 has 17 residues. CDR3 bases: TGTGCCATCAGTGAGTCTCCTCCGACTAGACTAGCAGAGACCCAGTACTTC. Translating gives CAISESPPTRLAETQYF.

This chain uses TRBV4-1 with TRBJ2-4, with unresolved D. The V gene lost 1 base and the J gene lost 1 base, with 5 bases spanning the gap. The CDR3 consists of 14 residues. Germline-derived CDR1 and CDR2 are MGHRA and YSYEKL. CDR3 nucleotides: TGCGCCAGCAGCCAAGGTGGCGCCAAAAACATTCAGTACTTC. Protein product: CASSQGGAKNIQYF.

This clone qualifies as medium-sized. The chain links TRBV5-4 to TRBJ1-1; TRBD1 is a possible D gene (6 bases). V lost 4 bases, J lost 1 base, and 17 bases lay in between. The V gene's germline CDR1 is SGHNT and CDR2 YYREEE (reference sequence). The CDR3 is 16 amino acids. CDR3 sequence (DNA): TGTGCCAGCAGCCAAGGCCCAGGGGTCCGGAACACTGAAGCTTTCTTT. The encoded protein is CASSQGPGVRNTEAFF.

The chain recombines TRBV6-5 with TRBJ2-7; no clear D. Germline V gene sequence: CDR1 MNHEY, CDR2 SVGAGI. The CDR3 has 12 residues. Trimming left V 6 bases short and J 2 bases short, with 8 bases between. CDR3: CASSSAAYEQYF. The CDR3 nucleotides are TGTGCCAGCAGCTCGGCCGCCTACGAGCAGTACTTC.

This clone was detected only once. V gene TRBV6-6 combines with J gene TRBJ1-1; D unclear. The CDR3 is made up of 15 amino acids. The germline CDR1 and CDR2 sequences are MNHNY and SVGAGI (reference sequence). Trimming took off 4 bases at V and 4 bases at J, with 16 bases between the two ends. The CDR3 sequence: CASSSGTVGITEAFF. The CDR3 coding sequence is TGTGCCAGCAGTTCCGGAACAGTGGGAATCACTGAAGCTTTCTTT.

The chain has TRBV4-2 and TRBJ1-1; 10 bases align to TRBD1. The V segment lost 0 bases and the J segment 1 base; nucleotides outside the gene matches: 11. CDR1 and CDR2 (germline): LGHNA, YNFKEQ. CDR3 size: 19 residues. The CDR3 DNA reads TGTGCCAGCAGCCAAGAATTGTTTGAGACAGGGGGCGGGAACACTGAAGCTTTCTTT. This codes for CASSQELFETGGGNTEAFF.

This clone was counted a few times. This rearrangement joins TRBV30 to TRBJ1-2; weak D call: TRBD1 (6 bases). This CDR3 region has 14 residues. Deletions cut 8 bases from V and 4 bases from J, with 20 bases between. Germline CDR1 reads GTSNPN; CDR2 reads SVGIG (reference sequence). The CDR3: CALSTGTPSYGYTF. Here the CDR3 DNA reads TGTGCCCTCTCTACCGGGACACCAAGCTATGGCTACACCTTC. Based on the CDR3 plus reference TRBV30 and TRBJ1-2, the full variable domain is SQTIHQWPATLVQPVGSPLSLECTVEGTSNPNLYWYRQAAGRGLQLLFYSVGIGQISSEVPQNLSASRPQDRQFILSSKKLLLSDSGFYLCALSTGTPSYGYTFGSGTRLTVV.

This sequence joins TRBV19 and TRBJ1-5; D not resolved. Trimming shortened V by 10 bases and J by 4 bases, and 14 bases separated the two germline ends. Germline values: CDR1 LNHDA, CDR2 SQIVND (reference sequence). This CDR3 region has 13 residues. In nucleotides, the CDR3 is TGTGCCACCCAACGTGGGGTTAATCAGCCCCAGCATTTT. Its protein product is CATQRGVNQPQHF.

J is TRBJ2-3 and V is TRBV30; no reliable D call. CDR1 is GTSNPN, CDR2 SVGIG, per germline (reference sequence). This CDR3 spans 13 amino acids. The V and J ends lost 3 bases and 1 base respectively, with 8 bases between them. Written as DNA, the CDR3 is TGTGCCTGGAGCAGTCTCGGCACAGATACGCAGTATTTT. It codes for CAWSSLGTDTQYF.

V and J are TRBV19 and TRBJ1-2; the D is unclear. The CDR3 runs 13 residues. V gave up 3 bases and J gave up 0 bases, with 5 bases separating them. Germline lookup yields CDR1 LNHDA and CDR2 SQIVND (reference sequence). Here the CDR3 reads CASSMVSNYGYTF. As DNA, the CDR3 is TGTGCCAGTAGTATGGTTTCTAACTATGGCTACACCTTC.

The chain joins TRBV7-9 to TRBJ1-1; D unclear. The CDR3 length is 13 residues. Germline V gene data show CDR1 as SEHNR and CDR2 as FQNEAQ (reference sequence). V was cut by 8 bases and J by 0 bases, with 10 bases left in between. The CDR3 sequence is CASSQTMNTEAFF. The DNA for the CDR3 is TGTGCCAGCTCCCAGACCATGAACACTGAAGCTTTCTTT.

This chain joins TRBV29-1 and TRBJ2-1, with D tentatively TRBD2 (7 bases). The CDR3 consists of 13 residues. Deletions cut 7 bases from V and 2 bases from J, with 12 bases between. From germline, CDR1 is SQVTM and CDR2 ANQGSEA. The chain's CDR3 is CSGEGGPYNEQFF. The CDR3 coding sequence is TGCAGCGGGGAGGGGGGGCCCTACAATGAGCAGTTCTTC.

This chain connects TRBV2 to TRBJ2-1, with D unclear. V lost 6 bases, J lost 6 bases, and 18 bases lay in between. In germline, CDR1 is SNHLY, CDR2 FYNNEI. There are 15 residues in the CDR3. The CDR3 DNA reads as TGTGCCAGCAGGCCGCGGACCAGGAAACCCAATGAGCAGTTCTTC. Protein sequence: CASRPRTRKPNEQFF. The full variable domain, its missing parts supplied by reference TRBV2 and TRBJ2-1, is EPEVTQTPSHQVTQMGQEVILRCVPISNHLYFYWYRQILGQKVEFLVSFYNNEISEKSEIFDDQFSVERPDGSNFTLKIRSTKLEDSAMYFCASRPRTRKPNEQFFGPGTRLTVL.

V and J are TRBV4-2 and TRBJ2-6; 11 bases line up with TRBD2. The CDR3 consists of 18 residues. CDR1 is LGHNA and CDR2 is YNFKEQ in the germline V gene. Trimming cost V 5 bases and J 0 bases; bases outside gene matches: 6. CDR3 residues: CASSTGTSGDSGANVLTF. CDR3 coding DNA: TGTGCCAGCAGCACCGGGACTAGCGGAGACTCTGGGGCCAACGTCCTGACTTTC.

V gene TRBV28 combines with J gene TRBJ2-3; no firm D call. The V end was cut by 8 bases, the J end by 6 bases, with 15 bases between. Germline-derived CDR1 and CDR2 are MDHEN and SYDVKM. This CDR3 has 13 amino acids. Here the CDR3 reads CASSPLGSDTQYF. CDR3 nucleotide sequence: TGTGCCAGCTCCCCCCTCGGCAGCGATACGCAGTATTTT.

The rearrangement links TRBV28 to TRBJ1-5, with 7 nucleotides matching TRBD1. Trimming at V came to 6 bases and at J to 6 bases, leaving 8 bases not matched to a gene. Germline V CDR1 and CDR2: MDHEN, SYDVKM. CDR3 size: 14 residues. CDR3 DNA sequence: TGTGCCAGCAGATGGACAGGTTTCACTCAGCCCCAGCATTTT. Its translation is CASRWTGFTQPQHF.

The rearrangement joins TRBV28 to TRBJ2-4; D call uncertain. The CDR3 extends over 14 amino acids. V lost 3 bases to trimming and J lost 5 bases, with 11 bases between them. CDR1 MDHEN and CDR2 SYDVKM come from the germline V gene. CDR3 amino acids: CASSLLSYQNIQYF. The CDR3 coding sequence is TGTGCCAGCAGTTTGCTCAGCTACCAAAACATTCAGTACTTC.

The chain recombines TRBV6-1 with TRBJ2-7, with D possibly TRBD1 on 6 matching bases. CDR3 length equals 13 residues. Trimming took off 4 bases at V and 5 bases at J, with 12 bases between the two ends. Per the germline V gene, CDR1 is MNHNS and CDR2 is SASEGT. The CDR3 coding sequence is TGTGCCAGCAGTGGAGACAGGATCCACGAGCAGTACTTC. Protein sequence: CASSGDRIHEQYF.

The V and J genes are TRBV6-5 and TRBJ2-1; D unresolved. The length of the CDR3 is 13 residues. V was trimmed by 2 bases and J by 5 bases, leaving 7 bases between them. Germline lookup yields CDR1 MNHEY and CDR2 SVGAGI. CDR3 in amino acids: CASSYPGDNEQFF. For the CDR3, the DNA is TGTGCCAGCAGTTACCCAGGCGACAATGAGCAGTTCTTC.

V gene TRBV2 combines with J gene TRBJ1-1, with D hard to call. The CDR3 runs to 13 residues. Trimming shortened V by 7 bases and J by 4 bases, and 13 bases separated the two germline ends. Per germline, CDR1 SNHLY and CDR2 FYNNEI. The CDR3 sequence is CASIWFSPTEAFF. DNA for the CDR3: TGTGCCAGCATATGGTTCAGTCCCACTGAAGCTTTCTTT.